The clone carrying this T cell receptor (beta chain) occurred many times. These data are taken from a study of T cells in Graves' hyperthyroidism and ophthalmopathy. RNA transcripts provided the source from which TCR beta CDR3 regions were amplified. An initial round of RT-PCR targeting the TCR CDR3 relied on the HTBI primer set. TCRdb re-derived calls from the multiplex PCR reads in MiXCR, one entry per CDR3 protein. The sample holds hundreds of thousands of distinct CDR3 sequences; 13% to 15% are singletons and the top ten take approximately 13%. The PBMCs were taken from around 9.1 ml of fresh peripheral blood. This TCR came from a woman in her forties or fifties with Graves' ophthalmopathy. Sequencing was done on a sample of blood.

CDR3 residues: CASSGLALSSTDTQYF. The CDR3 bases are TGTGCCAGCAGCGGACTAGCCCTCTCTAGCACAGATACGCAGTATTTT. This chain uses TRBV2 with TRBJ2-3, with TRBD2 identical over 8 bases. V lost 6 bases and J lost 0; bases outside the gene matches: 8. The CDR3 has 16 amino acids. From germline, CDR1 is SNHLY and CDR2 FYNNEI. The full variable domain, completed using reference TRBV2 and TRBJ2-3, is EPEVTQTPSHQVTQMGQEVILRCVPISNHLYFYWYRQILGQKVEFLVSFYNNEISEKSEIFDDQFSVERPDGSNFTLKIRSTKLEDSAMYFCASSGLALSSTDTQYFGPGTRLTVL.